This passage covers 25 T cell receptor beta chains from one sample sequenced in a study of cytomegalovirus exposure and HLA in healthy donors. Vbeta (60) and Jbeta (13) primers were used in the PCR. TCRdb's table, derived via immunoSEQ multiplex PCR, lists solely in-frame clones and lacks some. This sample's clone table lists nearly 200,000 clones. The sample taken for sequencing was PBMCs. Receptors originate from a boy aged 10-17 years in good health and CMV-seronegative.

CDR3 bases: TGTGCCAGCAGTTGGGGACAGCAAGAGACCCAGTACTTC. Translation gives CASSWGQQETQYF. The chain links TRBV27 to TRBJ2-5, with TRBD1 matching 7 bases. In germline, CDR1 is MNHEY, CDR2 SMNVEV (reference sequence). The V gene end was trimmed by 4 bases and the J gene end by 2 bases; junction bases not matched to a gene: 1. This CDR3 has 13 amino acids.

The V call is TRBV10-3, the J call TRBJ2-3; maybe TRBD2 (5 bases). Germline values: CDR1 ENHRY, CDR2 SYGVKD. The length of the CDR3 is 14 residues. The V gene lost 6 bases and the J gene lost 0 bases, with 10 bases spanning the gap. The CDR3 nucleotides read TGTGCCATCAGAACAGCGGATAGCACAGATACGCAGTATTTT. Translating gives CAIRTADSTDTQYF.

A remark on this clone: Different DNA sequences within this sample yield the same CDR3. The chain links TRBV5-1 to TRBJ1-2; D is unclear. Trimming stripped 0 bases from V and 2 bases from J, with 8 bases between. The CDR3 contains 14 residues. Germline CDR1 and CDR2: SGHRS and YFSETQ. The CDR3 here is CASSLAAENYGYTF. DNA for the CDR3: TGCGCCAGCAGCTTGGCCGCGGAAAACTATGGCTACACCTTC. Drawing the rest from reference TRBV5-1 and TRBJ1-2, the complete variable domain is KAGVTQTPRYLIKTRGQQVTLSCSPISGHRSVSWYQQTPGQGLQFLFEYFSETQRNKGNFPGRFSGRQFSNSRSEMNVSTLELGDSALYLCASSLAAENYGYTFGSGTRLTVV.

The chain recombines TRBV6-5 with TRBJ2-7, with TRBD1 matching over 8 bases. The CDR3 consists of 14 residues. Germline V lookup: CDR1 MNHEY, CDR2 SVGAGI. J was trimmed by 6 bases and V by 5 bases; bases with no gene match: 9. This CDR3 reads CASSTGQGFGEQYF. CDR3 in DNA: TGTGCCAGCAGTACCGGACAGGGCTTCGGCGAGCAGTACTTC.

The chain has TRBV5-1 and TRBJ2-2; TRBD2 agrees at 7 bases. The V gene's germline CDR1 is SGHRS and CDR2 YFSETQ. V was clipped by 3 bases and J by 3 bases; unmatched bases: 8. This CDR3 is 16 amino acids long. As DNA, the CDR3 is TGCGCCAGCAGCTCCACTAGCGCCCTACACACCGGGGAGCTGTTTTTT. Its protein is CASSSTSALHTGELFF.

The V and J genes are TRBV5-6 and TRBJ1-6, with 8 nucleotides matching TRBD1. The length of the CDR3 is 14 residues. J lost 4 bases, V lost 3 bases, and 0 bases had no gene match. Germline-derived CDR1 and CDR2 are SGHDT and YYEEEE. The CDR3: CASSWTGYNSPLHF. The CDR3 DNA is TGTGCCAGCAGCTGGACAGGGTATAATTCACCCCTCCACTTT.

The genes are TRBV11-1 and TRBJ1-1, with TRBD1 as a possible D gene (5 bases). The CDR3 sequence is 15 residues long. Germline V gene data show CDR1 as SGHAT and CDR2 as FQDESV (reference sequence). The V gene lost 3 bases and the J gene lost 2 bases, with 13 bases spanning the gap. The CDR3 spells CASSFSGLGNTEAFF. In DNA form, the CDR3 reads TGTGCCAGCAGCTTCTCAGGGCTTGGAAACACTGAAGCTTTCTTT.

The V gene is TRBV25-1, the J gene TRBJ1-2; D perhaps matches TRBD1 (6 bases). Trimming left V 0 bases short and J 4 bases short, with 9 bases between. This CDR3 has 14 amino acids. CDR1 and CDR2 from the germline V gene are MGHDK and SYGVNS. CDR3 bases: TGTGCCAGCAGTGAATACGAGACAGGCTATGGCTACACCTTC. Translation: CASSEYETGYGYTF.

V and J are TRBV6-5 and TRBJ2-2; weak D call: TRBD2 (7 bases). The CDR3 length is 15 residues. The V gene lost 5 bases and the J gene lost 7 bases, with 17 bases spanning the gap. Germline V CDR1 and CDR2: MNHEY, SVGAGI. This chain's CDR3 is CASSPRGALDGELFF. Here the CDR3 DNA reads TGTGCCAGCAGTCCCCGGGGGGCGCTTGACGGGGAGCTGTTTTTT.

The CDR3 loop is CASSLTGLPTNEKLFF. The CDR3, as DNA: TGTGCCAGCAGCCTCACAGGGCTTCCAACTAATGAAAAACTGTTTTTT. The chain is built from TRBV14 and TRBJ1-4, with D perhaps TRBD1 (6 bases). V was clipped by 4 bases and J by 0 bases, with 12 bases between them. This CDR3 comprises 16 residues. CDR1 and CDR2 from the germline V gene are SGHDN and FVKESK.

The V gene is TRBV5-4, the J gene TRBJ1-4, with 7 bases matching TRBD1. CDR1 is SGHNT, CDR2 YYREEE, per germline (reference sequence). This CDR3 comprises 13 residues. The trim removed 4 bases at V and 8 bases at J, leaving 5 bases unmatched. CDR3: CASSAVRGEKLFF. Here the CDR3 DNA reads TGTGCCAGCAGCGCGGTCAGGGGGGAAAAACTGTTTTTT.

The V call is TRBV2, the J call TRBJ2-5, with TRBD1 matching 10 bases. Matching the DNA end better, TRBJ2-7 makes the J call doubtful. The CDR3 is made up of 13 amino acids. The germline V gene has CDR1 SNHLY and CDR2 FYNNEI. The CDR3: CARSRQGADEQYF. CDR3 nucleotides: TGTGCCAGGTCGCGACAGGGGGCTGACGAGCAGTACTTC.

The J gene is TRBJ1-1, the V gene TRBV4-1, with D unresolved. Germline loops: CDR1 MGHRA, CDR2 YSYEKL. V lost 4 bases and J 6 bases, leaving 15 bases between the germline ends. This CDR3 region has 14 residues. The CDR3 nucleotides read TGCGCCAGCAGCCTTGTAGGGAGGGAGGCTGAAGCTTTCTTT. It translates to CASSLVGREAEAFF.

The CDR3 DNA reads TGTGCCAGCAGCCTCATGGGACAGCTCAAAGAGACCCAGTACTTC. Its protein product is CASSLMGQLKETQYF. The J gene is TRBJ2-5, the V gene TRBV7-2; 7 bases map to TRBD1. The J segment lost 3 bases and the V segment lost 5 bases, leaving 9 bases of the junction unmatched. The CDR3 has 15 amino acids. The germline V gene has CDR1 SGHTA and CDR2 FQGNSA. Based on the CDR3 plus reference TRBV7-2 and TRBJ2-5, the full variable domain is GAGVSQSPSNKVTEKGKDVELRCDPISGHTALYWYRQSLGQGLEFLIYFQGNSAPDKSGLPSDRFSAERTGGSVSTLTIQRTQQEDSAVYLCASSLMGQLKETQYFGPGTRLLVL.

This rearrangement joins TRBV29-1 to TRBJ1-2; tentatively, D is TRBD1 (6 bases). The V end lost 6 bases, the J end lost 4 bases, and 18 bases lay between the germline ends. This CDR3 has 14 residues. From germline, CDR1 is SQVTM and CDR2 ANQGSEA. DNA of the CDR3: TGCAGCGTCGAGGGGGACACGGTCCCCTATGGCTACACCTTC. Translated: CSVEGDTVPYGYTF.

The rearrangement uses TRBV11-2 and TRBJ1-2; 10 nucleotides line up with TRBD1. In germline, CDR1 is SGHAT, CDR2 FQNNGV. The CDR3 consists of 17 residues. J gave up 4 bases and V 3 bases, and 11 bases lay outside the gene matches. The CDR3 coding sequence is TGTGCCAGCAGCTTTTCCAGAGGGACAGGGGTCCGCTATGGCTACACCTTC. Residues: CASSFSRGTGVRYGYTF.

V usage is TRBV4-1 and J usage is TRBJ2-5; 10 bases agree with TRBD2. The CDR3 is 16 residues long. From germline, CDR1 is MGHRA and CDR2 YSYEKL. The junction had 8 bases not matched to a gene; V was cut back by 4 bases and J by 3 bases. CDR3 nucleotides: TGCGCCAGCAGCCGCTCTAGCGGGGGCCATGAAGAGACCCAGTACTTC. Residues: CASSRSSGGHEETQYF.

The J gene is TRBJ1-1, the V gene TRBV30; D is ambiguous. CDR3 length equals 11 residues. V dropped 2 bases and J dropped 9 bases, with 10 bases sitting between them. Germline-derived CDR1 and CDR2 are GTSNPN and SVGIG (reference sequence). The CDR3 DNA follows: TGTGCCTGGAGTAGAGCAGACAAAGCTTTCTTT. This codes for CAWSRADKAFF. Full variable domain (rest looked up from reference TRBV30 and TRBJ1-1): SQTIHQWPATLVQPVGSPLSLECTVEGTSNPNLYWYRQAAGRGLQLLFYSVGIGQISSEVPQNLSASRPQDRQFILSSKKLLLSDSGFYLCAWSRADKAFFGQGTRLTVV.

CDR3 in DNA: TGTGCCAGCAGCGTAGGGGGCTCTGGCAATGAGCAGTTCTTC. Its translation: CASSVGGSGNEQFF. The V and J genes are TRBV9 and TRBJ2-1; TRBD1 is a possible D gene (5 bases). V shed 0 bases and J shed 6 bases, with 10 bases lying between them. The germline gives CDR1 SGDLS, CDR2 YYNGEE. The CDR3 spans 14 residues. The variable domain in full, completed from reference TRBV9 and TRBJ2-1, reads DSGVTQTPKHLITATGQRVTLRCSPRSGDLSVYWYQQSLDQGLQFLIQYYNGEERAKGNILERFSAQQFPDLHSELNLSSLELGDSALYFCASSVGGSGNEQFFGPGTRLTVL.

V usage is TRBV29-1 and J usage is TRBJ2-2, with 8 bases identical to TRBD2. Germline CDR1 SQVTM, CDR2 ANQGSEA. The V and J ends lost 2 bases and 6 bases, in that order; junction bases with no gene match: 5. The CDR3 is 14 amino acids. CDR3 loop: CSVEPSGGPGELFF. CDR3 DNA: TGCAGCGTTGAACCGAGCGGGGGTCCCGGGGAGCTGTTTTTT.

CDR3 protein: CASSAGGQGAQNIQYF. CDR3 bases: TGTGCCAGCAGCGCAGGGGGCCAGGGGGCCCAAAACATTCAGTACTTC. The rearrangement uses TRBV7-2 and TRBJ2-4; 8 nucleotides match TRBD1. This CDR3 has 16 amino acids. CDR1 is SGHTA, CDR2 FQGNSA, per germline. J gave up 5 bases and V 5 bases, and 11 bases lay outside the gene matches.

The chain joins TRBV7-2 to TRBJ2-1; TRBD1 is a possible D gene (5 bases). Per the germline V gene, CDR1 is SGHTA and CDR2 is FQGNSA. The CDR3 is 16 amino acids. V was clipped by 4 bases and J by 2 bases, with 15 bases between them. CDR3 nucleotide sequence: TGTGCCAGCAGCTGGAGCGTTAGGGGAACCTACAATGAGCAGTTCTTC. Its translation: CASSWSVRGTYNEQFF. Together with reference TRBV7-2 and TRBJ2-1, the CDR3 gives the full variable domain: GAGVSQSPSNKVTEKGKDVELRCDPISGHTALYWYRQSLGQGLEFLIYFQGNSAPDKSGLPSDRFSAERTGGSVSTLTIQRTQQEDSAVYLCASSWSVRGTYNEQFFGPGTRLTVL.

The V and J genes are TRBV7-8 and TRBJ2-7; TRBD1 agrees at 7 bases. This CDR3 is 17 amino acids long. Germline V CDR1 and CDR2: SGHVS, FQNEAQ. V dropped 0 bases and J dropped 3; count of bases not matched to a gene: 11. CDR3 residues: CASSLAEYRGGGYEQYF. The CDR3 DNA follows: TGTGCCAGCAGCTTAGCCGAATACAGGGGCGGAGGCTACGAGCAGTACTTC. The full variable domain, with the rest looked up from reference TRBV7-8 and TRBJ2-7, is GAGVSQSPRYKVAKRGQDVALRCDPISGHVSLFWYQQALGQGPEFLTYFQNEAQLDKSGLPSDRFFAERPEGSVSTLKIQRTQQEDSAVYLCASSLAEYRGGGYEQYFGPGTRLTVT.

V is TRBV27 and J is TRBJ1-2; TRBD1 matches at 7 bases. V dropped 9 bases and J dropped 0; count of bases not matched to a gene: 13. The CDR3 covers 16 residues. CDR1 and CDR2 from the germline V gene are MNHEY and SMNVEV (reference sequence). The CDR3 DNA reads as TGTGCCAGTCTCCTCCGGGACAGTCCTCCTAACTATGGCTACACCTTC. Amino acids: CASLLRDSPPNYGYTF.

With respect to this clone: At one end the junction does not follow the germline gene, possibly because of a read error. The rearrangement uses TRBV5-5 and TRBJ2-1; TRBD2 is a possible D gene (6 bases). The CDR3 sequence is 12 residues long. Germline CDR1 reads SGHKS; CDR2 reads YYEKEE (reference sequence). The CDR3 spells CASSREQGPYLF. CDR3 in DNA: TGTGCCAGCAGCCGGGAGCAGGGCCCCTACCTCTTC.